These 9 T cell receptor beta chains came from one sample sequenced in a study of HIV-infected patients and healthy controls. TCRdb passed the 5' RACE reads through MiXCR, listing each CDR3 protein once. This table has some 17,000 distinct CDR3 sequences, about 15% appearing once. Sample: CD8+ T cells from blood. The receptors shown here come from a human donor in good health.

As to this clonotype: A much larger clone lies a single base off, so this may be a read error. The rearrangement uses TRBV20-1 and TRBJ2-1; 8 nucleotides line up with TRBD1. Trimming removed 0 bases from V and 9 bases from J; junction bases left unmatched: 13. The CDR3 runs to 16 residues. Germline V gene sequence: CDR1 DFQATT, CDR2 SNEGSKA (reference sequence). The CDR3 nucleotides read TGCAGTGCTAGAGATAGGGGACAGGCAAACCACATTGAGCAGTTCTTC. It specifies CSARDRGQANHIEQFF.

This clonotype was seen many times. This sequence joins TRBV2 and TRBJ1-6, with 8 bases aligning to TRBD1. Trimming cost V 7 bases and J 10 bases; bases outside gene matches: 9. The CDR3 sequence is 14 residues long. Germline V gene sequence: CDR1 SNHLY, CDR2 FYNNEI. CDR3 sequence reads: CASTTDRVDSPLHF. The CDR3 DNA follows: TGTGCCAGCACCACGGACAGGGTAGACTCACCCCTCCACTTT.

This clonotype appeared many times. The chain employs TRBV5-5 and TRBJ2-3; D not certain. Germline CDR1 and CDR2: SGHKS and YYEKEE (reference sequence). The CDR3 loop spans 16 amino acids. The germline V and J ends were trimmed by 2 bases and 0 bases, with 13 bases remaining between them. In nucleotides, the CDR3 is TGTGCCAGCAGCTTCTTGACGGCTGCTAGCACAGATACGCAGTATTTT. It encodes CASSFLTAASTDTQYF.

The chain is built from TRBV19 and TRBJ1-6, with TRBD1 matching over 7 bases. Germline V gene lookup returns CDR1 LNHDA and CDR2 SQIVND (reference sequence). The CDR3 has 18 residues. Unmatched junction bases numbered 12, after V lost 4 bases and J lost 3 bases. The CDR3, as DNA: TGTGCCAGTAGTACGACCGCACAGGGGTATAACTATAATTCACCCCTCCACTTT. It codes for CASSTTAQGYNYNSPLHF.

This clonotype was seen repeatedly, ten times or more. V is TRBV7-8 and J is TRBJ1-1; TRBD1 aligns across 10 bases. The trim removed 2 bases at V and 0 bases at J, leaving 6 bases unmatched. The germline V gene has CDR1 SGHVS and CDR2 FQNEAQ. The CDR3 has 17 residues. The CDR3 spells CASSLPWTGGMNTEAFF. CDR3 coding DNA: TGTGCCAGCAGCTTACCCTGGACAGGGGGTATGAACACTGAAGCTTTCTTT.

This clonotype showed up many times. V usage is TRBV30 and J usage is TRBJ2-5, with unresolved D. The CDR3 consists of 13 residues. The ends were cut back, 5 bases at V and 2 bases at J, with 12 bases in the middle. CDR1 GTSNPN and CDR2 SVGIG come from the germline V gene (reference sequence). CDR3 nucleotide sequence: TGTGCCTGGTCCCGACTTCGACAAGAGACCCAGTACTTC. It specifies CAWSRLRQETQYF.

The CDR3 sequence is CASSLAVQGYEQYF. The CDR3 DNA reads as TGTGCCAGCAGCTTAGCAGTGCAGGGTTACGAGCAGTACTTC. The chain joins TRBV7-9 to TRBJ2-7; the D gene is possibly TRBD1 (5 bases). CDR3 length: 14 residues. Germline values: CDR1 SEHNR, CDR2 FQNEAQ (reference sequence). The ends were cut back, 0 bases at V and 4 bases at J, with 10 bases in the middle. Full variable domain (missing parts from reference TRBV7-9 and TRBJ2-7): DTGVSQNPRHKITKRGQNVTFRCDPISEHNRLYWYRQTLGQGPEFLTYFQNEAQLEKSRLLSDRFSAERPKGSFSTLEIQRTEQGDSAMYLCASSLAVQGYEQYFGPGTRLTVT.

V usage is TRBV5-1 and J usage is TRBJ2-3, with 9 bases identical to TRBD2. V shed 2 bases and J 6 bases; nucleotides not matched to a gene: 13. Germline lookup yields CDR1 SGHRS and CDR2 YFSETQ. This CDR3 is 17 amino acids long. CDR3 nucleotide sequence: TGCGCCAGCAGCTTCCGCCTGGCGGGGGGGCTAATGGATACGCAGTATTTT. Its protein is CASSFRLAGGLMDTQYF.

CDR3 in DNA: TGTGCCAGCAGCTTAGATCCAGGGGAAAGCACAGATACGCAGTATTTT. Translation gives CASSLDPGESTDTQYF. This chain links TRBV11-2 with TRBJ2-3; TRBD1 is a possible D gene (6 bases). Trimming removed 0 bases at V and 0 bases at J, with 10 bases between. CDR3 length equals 16 residues. Germline CDR1 is SGHAT and CDR2 is FQNNGV.